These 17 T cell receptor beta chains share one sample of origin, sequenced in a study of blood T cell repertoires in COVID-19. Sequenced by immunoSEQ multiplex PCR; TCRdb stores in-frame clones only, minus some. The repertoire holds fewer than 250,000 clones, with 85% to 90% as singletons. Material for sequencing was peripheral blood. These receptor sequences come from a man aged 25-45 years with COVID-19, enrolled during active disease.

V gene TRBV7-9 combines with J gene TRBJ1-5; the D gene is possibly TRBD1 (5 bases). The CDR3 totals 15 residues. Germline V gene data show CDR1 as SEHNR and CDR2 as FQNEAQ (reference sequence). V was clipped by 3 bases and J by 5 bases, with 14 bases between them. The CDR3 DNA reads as TGTGCCAGCAGCTTGAGGGGAGGGGTGGATCAGCCCCAGCATTTT. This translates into CASSLRGGVDQPQHF.

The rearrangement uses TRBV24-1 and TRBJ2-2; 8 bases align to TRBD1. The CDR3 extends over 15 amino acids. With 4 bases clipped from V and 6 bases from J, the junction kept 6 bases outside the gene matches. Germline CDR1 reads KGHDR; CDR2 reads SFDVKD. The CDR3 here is CATSEARGLPGELFF. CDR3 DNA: TGTGCCACCAGTGAAGCCAGGGGGCTGCCCGGGGAGCTGTTTTTT.

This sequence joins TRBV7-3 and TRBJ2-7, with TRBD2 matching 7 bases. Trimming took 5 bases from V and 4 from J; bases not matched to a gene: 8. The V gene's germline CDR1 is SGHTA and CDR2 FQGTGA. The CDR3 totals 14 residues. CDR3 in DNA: TGTGCCAGCAGCCCTACGGGAGGCGGGTACGAGCAGTACTTC. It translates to CASSPTGGGYEQYF.

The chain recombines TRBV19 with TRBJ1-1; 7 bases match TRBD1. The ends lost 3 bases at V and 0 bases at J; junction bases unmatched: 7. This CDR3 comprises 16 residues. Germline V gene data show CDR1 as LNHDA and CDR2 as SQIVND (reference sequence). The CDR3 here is CASSISPGQLNTEAFF. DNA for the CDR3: TGTGCCAGTAGTATCTCCCCGGGACAGCTGAACACTGAAGCTTTCTTT.

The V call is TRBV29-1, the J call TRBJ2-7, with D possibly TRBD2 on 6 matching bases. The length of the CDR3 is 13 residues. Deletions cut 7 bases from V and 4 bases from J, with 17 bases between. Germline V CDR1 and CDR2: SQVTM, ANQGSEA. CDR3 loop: CSARGSGAYEQYF. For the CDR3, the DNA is TGCAGCGCAAGAGGTAGCGGAGCTTACGAGCAGTACTTC.

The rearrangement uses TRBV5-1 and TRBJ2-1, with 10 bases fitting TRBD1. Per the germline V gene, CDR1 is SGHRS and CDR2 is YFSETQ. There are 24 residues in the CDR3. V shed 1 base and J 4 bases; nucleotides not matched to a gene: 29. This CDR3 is CASSLWGLSSTTGGLRNPYNEQFF. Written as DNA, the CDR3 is TGCGCCAGCAGCTTGTGGGGGTTATCAAGTACGACAGGGGGCCTCCGTAATCCGTACAATGAGCAGTTCTTC.

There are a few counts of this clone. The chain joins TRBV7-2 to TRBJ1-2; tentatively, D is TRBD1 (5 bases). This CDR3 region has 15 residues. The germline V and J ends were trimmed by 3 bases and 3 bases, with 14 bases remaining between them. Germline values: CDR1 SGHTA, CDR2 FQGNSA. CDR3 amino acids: CASSFVGALDYGYTF. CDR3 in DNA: TGTGCCAGCAGCTTCGTAGGGGCGCTTGACTATGGCTACACCTTC.

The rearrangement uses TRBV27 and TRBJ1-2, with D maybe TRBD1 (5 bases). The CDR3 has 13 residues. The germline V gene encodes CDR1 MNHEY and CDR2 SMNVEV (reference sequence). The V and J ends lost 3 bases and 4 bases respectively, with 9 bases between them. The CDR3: CASSFGGVYGYTF. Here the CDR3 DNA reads TGTGCCAGCAGTTTTGGAGGGGTCTATGGCTACACCTTC.

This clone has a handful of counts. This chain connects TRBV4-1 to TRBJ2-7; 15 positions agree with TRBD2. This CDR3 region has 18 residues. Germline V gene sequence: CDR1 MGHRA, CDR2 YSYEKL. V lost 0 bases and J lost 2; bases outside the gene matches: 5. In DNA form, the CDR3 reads TGCGCCAGCAGCCAAGAGGGACTAGCGGGAGGACCCCCCTACGAGCAGTACTTC. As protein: CASSQEGLAGGPPYEQYF.

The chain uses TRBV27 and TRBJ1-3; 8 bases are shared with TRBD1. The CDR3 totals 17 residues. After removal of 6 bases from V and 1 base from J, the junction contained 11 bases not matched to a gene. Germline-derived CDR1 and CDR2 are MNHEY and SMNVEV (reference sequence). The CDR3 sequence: CASRPTGQVYSGNTIYF. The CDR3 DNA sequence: TGTGCCAGCAGACCTACGGGACAGGTTTATTCTGGAAACACCATATATTTT.

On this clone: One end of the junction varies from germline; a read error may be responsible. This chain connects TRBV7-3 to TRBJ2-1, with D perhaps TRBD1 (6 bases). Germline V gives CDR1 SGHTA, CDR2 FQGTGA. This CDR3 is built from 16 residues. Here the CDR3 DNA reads TGTGCCAGCAGCCCAAACCTGGGACACGATTACAATGAGCAGCTCTTC. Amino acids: CASSPNLGHDYNEQLF.

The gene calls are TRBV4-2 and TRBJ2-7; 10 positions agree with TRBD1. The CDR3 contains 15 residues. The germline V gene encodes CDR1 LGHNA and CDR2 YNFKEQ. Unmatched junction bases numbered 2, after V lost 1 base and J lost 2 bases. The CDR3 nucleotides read TGTGCCAGCAGCCAAGCCGGGACAGGGGCCTACGAGCAGTACTTC. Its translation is CASSQAGTGAYEQYF.

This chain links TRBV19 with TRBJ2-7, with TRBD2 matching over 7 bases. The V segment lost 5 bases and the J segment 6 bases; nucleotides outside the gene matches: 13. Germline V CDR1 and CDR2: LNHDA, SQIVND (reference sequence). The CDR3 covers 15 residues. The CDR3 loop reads CASSLWGTTVSEQYF. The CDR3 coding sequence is TGTGCCAGTAGTTTATGGGGGACTACGGTGAGCGAGCAGTACTTC.

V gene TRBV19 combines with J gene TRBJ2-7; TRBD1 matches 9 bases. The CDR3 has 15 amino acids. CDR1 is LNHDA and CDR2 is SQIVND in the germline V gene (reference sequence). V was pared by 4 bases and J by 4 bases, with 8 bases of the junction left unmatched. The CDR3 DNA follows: TGTGCCAGTAGTAGAGGACAGGGGTCGCATTACGAGCAGTACTTC. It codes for CASSRGQGSHYEQYF.

CDR3 region: CASSPGTGIWTIYF. The CDR3 DNA follows: TGTGCCAGCAGCCCCGGGACAGGTATTTGGACCATATATTTT. The J gene is TRBJ1-3, the V gene TRBV7-2, with 8 bases identical to TRBD1. Per the germline V gene, CDR1 is SGHTA and CDR2 is FQGNSA. The CDR3 is made up of 14 amino acids. The junction had 10 bases not matched to a gene; V was cut back by 5 bases and J by 10 bases.

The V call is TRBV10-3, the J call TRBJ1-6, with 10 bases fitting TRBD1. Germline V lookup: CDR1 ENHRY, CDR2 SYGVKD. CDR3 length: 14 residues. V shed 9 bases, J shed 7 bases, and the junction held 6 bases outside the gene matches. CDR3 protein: CAINRDRGNSPLHF. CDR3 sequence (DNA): TGTGCCATTAACCGGGACAGGGGCAATTCACCCCTCCACTTT.

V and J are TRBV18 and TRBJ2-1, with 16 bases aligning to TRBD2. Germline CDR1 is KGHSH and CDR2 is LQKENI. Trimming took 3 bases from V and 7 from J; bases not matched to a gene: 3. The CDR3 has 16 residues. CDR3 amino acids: CASSPGLAGGANEQFF. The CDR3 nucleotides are TGTGCCAGCTCACCGGGACTAGCGGGGGGGGCAAATGAGCAGTTCTTC.